This is a list of T cell receptor beta chains from one sample in a study of T cells in Graves' hyperthyroidism and ophthalmopathy. TCRdb independently ran MiXCR on the multiplex PCR reads; one entry per CDR3 protein. The sample yields under 600,000 distinct CDR3 sequences, roughly 16% seen once. The specimen sequenced was blood. The origin of the receptors is a woman between 40 and 50 years old with Graves' ophthalmopathy. Each CDR3 is given with its conserved first and last residue. The D gene is left open where the match is weak. Only part of the rows carry a size: once, few, many, or a class if the clone is expanded.

v_gene	len	d_gene	j_gene	abundance	CDR3nt	CDR3aa
TRBV20-1	15	TRBD1	TRBJ1-4	.	TGCAGTGCCCTCCCGGACAGGGCTGATAATGAAAAACTGTTTTTT	CSALPDRADNEKLFF
TRBV6-1	11	.	TRBJ2-5	many	TGTGCCAGCAAGGTCGGGGAGACCCAGTACTTC	CASKVGETQYF
TRBV27	14	.	TRBJ2-1	.	TGTGCCAGCAGTTTAAGAGGATCCCTCAATGAGCAGTTCTTC	CASSLRGSLNEQFF
TRBV6-1	14	.	TRBJ1-1	few	TGTGCCAGCACCAAGCGGGGGGCGAACACTGAAGCTTTCTTT	CASTKRGANTEAFF
TRBV10-3	14	.	TRBJ2-5	.	TGTGCCATCGCCACCAAGCCCACCCAAGAGACCCAGTACTTC	CAIATKPTQETQYF
TRBV27	16	TRBD1	TRBJ2-7	many	TGTGCCAGCAGTCTCCAGGCCGGGACAGGGGCCTACGAGCAGTACTTC	CASSLQAGTGAYEQYF
TRBV27	14	.	TRBJ2-5	once	TGTGCCAGCAGGCGATCAGGGGAACAAGAGACCCAGTACTTC	CASRRSGEQETQYF
TRBV5-1	15	TRBD2	TRBJ2-2	.	TGCGCCAGCAGCCAGACTAGCGGGCAGACCGGGGAGCTGTTTTTT	CASSQTSGQTGELFF
TRBV4-1	15	TRBD2	TRBJ2-3	.	TGCGCCAGCAGTCGGACTAGCGGGGGGGAAGATACGCAGTATTTT	CASSRTSGGEDTQYF
TRBV20-1	17	.	TRBJ1-5	once	TGCAGTGCTAGTGTTAGTTACAGGGAGGTTTCCTATCAGCCCCAGCATTTT	CSASVSYREVSYQPQHF
TRBV20-1	15	TRBD1	TRBJ1-4	many	TGCAGTGCAGCGTCCCGGGACAGGGGGGCTGAAAAACTGTTTTTT	CSAASRDRGAEKLFF